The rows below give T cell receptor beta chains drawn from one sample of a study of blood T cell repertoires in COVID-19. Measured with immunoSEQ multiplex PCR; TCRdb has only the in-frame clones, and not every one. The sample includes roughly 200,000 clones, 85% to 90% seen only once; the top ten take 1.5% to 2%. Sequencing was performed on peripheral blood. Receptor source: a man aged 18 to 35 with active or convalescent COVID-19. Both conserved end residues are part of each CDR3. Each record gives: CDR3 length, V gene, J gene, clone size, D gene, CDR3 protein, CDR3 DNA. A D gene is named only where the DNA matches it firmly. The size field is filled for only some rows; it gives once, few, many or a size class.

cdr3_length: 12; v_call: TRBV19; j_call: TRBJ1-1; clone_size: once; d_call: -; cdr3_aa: CASRPKQSEAFF; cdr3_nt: TGTGCCAGTAGACCGAAACAGAGTGAAGCTTTCTTT
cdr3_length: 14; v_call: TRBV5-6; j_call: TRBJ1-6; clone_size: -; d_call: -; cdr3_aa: CASSLGTENSPLHF; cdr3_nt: TGTGCCAGCAGCTTGGGGACAGAGAATTCACCCCTCCACTTT
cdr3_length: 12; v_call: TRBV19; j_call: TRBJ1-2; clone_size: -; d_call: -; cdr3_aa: CASSIQGPGYTF; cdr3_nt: TGTGCCAGTAGTATACAGGGCCCTGGCTACACCTTC
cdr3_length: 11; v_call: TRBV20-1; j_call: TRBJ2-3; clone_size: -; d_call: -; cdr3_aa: CSGGRGDTQYF; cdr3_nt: TGCAGTGGAGGCCGGGGAGATACGCAGTATTTT
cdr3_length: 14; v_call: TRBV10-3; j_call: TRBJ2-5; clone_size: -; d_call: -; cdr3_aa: CAISESQARETQYF; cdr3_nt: TGTGCCATCAGTGAGTCCCAGGCCCGAGAGACCCAGTACTTC
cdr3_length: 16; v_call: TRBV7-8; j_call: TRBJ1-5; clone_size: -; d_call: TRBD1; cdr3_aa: CASSSFWGDRAQPQHF; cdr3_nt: TGTGCCAGCAGCTCGTTTTGGGGGGACAGGGCGCAGCCCCAGCATTTT
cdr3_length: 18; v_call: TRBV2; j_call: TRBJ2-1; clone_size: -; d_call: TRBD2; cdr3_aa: CASSGGLAGGLAFDEQFF; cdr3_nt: TGTGCCAGCAGTGGAGGACTAGCGGGGGGATTGGCGTTCGATGAGCAGTTCTTC
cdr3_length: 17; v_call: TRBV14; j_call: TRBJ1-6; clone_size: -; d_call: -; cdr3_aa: CASSQVSPGLEGSPLHF; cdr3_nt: TGTGCCAGCAGCCAAGTATCGCCGGGACTTGAGGGTTCACCCCTCCACTTT
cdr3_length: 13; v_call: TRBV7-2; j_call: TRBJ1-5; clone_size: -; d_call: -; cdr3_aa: CASSLGGSWPQHF; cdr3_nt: TGTGCCAGCAGCTTAGGAGGGTCGTGGCCCCAGCATTTT
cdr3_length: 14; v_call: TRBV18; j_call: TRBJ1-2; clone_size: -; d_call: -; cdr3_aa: CASSPPGLGYGYTF; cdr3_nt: TGTGCCAGCTCACCACCGGGGCTGGGCTATGGCTACACCTTC
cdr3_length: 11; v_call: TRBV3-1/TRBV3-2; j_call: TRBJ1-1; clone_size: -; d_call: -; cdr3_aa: CASSQEQEAFF; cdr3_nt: TGTGCCAGCAGCCAAGAACAGGAAGCTTTCTTT
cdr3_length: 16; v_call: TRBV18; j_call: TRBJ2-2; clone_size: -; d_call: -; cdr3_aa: CASSPPTGSNTGELFF; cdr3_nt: TGTGCCAGCTCACCACCTACTGGGAGCAACACCGGGGAGCTGTTTTTT
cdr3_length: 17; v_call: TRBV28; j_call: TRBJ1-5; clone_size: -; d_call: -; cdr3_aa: CASSLGLSVTVNQPQHF; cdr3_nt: TGTGCCAGCAGTTTAGGTTTATCGGTTACAGTCAATCAGCCCCAGCATTTT
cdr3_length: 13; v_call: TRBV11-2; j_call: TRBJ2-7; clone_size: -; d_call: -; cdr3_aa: CASSNWGLYEQYF; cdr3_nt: TGTGCCAGCAGCAACTGGGGACTCTACGAGCAGTACTTC
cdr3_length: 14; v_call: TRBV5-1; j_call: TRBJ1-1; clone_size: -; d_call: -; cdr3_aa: CASSGQGGGTEAFF; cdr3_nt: TGCGCCAGCAGCGGGCAGGGTGGTGGCACTGAAGCTTTCTTT
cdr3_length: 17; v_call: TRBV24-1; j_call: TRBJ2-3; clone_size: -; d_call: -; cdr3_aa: CATSDSVVGTPGDTQYF; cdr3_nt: TGTGCCACCAGTGATTCAGTTGTGGGGACTCCTGGGGATACGCAGTATTTT
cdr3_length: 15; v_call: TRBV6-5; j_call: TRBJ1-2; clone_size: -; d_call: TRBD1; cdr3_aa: CASSYLGQGAGGYTF; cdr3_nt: TGTGCCAGCAGTTACTTGGGACAGGGGGCGGGAGGCTACACCTTC
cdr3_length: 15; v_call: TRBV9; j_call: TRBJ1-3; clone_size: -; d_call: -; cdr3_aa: CASSVDGAGGNTIYF; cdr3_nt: TGTGCCAGCAGCGTCGATGGGGCAGGTGGAAACACCATATATTTT
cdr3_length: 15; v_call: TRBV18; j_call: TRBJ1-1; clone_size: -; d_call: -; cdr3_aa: CASSPNAGLNTEAFF; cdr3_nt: TGTGCCAGCTCACCTAACGCGGGACTGAACACTGAAGCTTTCTTT
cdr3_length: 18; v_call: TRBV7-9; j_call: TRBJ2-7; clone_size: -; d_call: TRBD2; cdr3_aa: CASSAGLAGAAGSYEQYF; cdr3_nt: TGTGCCAGCAGCGCCGGACTAGCGGGGGCCGCTGGGTCCTACGAGCAGTACTTC
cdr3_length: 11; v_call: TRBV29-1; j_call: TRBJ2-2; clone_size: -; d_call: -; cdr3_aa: CSVADTGELFF; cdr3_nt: TGCAGCGTTGCGGACACCGGGGAGCTGTTTTTT
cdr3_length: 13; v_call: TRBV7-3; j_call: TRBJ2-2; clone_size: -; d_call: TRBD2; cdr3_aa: CASGEGSTGELFF; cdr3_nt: TGTGCCAGCGGGGAGGGTAGCACCGGGGAGCTGTTTTTT